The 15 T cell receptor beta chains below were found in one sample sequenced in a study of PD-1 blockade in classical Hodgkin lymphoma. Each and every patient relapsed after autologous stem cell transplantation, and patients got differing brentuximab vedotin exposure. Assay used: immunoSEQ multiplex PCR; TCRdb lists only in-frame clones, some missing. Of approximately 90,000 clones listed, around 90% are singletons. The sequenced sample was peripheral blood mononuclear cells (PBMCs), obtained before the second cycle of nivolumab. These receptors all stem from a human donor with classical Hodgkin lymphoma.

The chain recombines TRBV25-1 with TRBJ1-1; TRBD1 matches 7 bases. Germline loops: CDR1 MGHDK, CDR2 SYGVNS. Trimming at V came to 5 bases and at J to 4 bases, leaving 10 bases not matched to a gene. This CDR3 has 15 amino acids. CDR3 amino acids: CASSPGNRGGTEAFF. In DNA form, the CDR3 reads TGTGCCAGCAGTCCTGGGAACAGGGGCGGCACTGAAGCTTTCTTT. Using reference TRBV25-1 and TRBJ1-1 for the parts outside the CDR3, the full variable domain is EADIYQTPRYLVIGTGKKITLECSQTMGHDKMYWYQQDPGMELHLIHYSYGVNSTEKGDLSSESTVSRIRTEHFPLTLESARPSHTSQYLCASSPGNRGGTEAFFGQGTRLTVV.

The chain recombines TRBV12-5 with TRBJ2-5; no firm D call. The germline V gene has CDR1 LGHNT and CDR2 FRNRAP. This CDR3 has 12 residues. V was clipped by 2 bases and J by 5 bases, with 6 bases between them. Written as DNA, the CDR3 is TGTGCTAGTGGTTTGCCTTGGGAGACCCAGTACTTC. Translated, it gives CASGLPWETQYF.

The CDR3, as DNA: TGCGCCAGCAGCTTGGGCGCAGGGATTGAAGCTTTCTTT. This codes for CASSLGAGIEAFF. The chain links TRBV5-1 to TRBJ1-1, with a tentative D call TRBD1 (5 bases). There are 13 residues in the CDR3. Looked up from germline, CDR1 is SGHRS and CDR2 is YFSETQ. V shed 0 bases and J shed 7 bases, with 10 bases lying between them.

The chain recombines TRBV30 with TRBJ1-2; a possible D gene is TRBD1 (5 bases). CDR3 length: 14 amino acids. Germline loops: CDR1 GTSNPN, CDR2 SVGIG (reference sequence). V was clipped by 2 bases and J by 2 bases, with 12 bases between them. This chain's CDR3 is CAWSRGNNNYGYTF. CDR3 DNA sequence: TGTGCCTGGAGTCGGGGGAATAACAACTATGGCTACACCTTC.

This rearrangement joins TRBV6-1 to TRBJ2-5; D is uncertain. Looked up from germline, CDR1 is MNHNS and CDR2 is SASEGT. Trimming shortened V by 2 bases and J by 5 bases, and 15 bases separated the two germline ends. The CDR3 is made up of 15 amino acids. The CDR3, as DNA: TGTGCCAGCAGTGAAAGTGGGATCCTCCGCGAGACCCAGTACTTC. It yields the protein CASSESGILRETQYF.

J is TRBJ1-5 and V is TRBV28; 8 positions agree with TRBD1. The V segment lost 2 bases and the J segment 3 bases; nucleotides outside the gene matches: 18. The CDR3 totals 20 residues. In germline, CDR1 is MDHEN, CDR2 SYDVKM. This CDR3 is CASSLKTSVWPGQDNQPQHF. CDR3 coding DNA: TGTGCCAGCAGTTTAAAGACCTCTGTATGGCCGGGACAGGACAATCAGCCCCAGCATTTT.

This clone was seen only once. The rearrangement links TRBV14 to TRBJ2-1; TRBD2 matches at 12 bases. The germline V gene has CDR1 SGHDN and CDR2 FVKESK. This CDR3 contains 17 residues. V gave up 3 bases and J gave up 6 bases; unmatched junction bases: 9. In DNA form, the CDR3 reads TGTGCCAGCAGCCAGAAGACTAGCGGGAGTTATTTCAATGAGCAGTTCTTC. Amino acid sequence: CASSQKTSGSYFNEQFF.

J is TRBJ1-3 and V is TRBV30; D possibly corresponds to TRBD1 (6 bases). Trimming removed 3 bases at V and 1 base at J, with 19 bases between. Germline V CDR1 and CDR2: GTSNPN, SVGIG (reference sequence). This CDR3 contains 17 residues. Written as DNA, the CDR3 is TGTGCCTGGAGCGTGCTAGGGGGACTGACGTCTGGAAACACCATATATTTT. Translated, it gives CAWSVLGGLTSGNTIYF.

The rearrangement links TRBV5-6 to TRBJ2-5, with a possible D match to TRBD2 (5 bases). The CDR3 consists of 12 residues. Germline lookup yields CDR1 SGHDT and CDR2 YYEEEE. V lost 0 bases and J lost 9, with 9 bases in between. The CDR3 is CASSLAPGSQYF. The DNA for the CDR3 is TGTGCCAGCAGCTTGGCCCCGGGGTCCCAGTACTTC.

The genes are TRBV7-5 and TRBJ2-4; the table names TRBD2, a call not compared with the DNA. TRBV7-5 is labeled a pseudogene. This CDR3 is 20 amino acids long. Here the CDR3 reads CARSSINSGSYSLAKNIQYF. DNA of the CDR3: TGTGCCAGAAGCTCTATAAATAGCGGGAGTTACTCCCTAGCCAAAAACATTCAGTACTTC.

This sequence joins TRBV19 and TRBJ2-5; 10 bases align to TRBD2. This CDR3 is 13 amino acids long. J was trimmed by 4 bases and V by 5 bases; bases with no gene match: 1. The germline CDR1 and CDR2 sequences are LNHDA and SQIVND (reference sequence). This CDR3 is CASSPSGRETQYF. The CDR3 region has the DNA TGTGCCAGTAGTCCTAGCGGGAGAGAGACCCAGTACTTC.

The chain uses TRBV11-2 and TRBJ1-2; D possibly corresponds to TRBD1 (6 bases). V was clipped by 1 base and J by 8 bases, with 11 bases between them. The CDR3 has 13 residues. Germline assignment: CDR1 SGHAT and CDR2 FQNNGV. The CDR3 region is CASSLAHRDGYTF. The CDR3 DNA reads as TGTGCCAGCAGCTTAGCCCACAGGGACGGCTACACCTTC.

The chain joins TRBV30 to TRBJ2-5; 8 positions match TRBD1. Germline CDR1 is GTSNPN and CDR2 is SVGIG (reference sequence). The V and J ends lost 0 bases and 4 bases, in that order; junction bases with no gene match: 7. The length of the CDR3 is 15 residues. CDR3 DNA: TGTGCCTGGAGTGTAGCAGGGGGCTTGGGAGAGACCCAGTACTTC. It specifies CAWSVAGGLGETQYF.

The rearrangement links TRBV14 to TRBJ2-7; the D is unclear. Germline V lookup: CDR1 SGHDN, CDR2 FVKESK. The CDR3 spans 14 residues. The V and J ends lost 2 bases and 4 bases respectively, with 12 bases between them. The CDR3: CASSQYLSGYEQYF. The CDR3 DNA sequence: TGTGCCAGCAGCCAATACTTATCCGGTTACGAGCAGTACTTC.

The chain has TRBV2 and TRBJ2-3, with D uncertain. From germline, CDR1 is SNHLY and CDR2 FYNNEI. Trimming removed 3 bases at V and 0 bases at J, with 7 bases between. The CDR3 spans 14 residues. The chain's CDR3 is CASSDRPSTDTQYF. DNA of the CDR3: TGTGCCAGCAGTGACAGGCCGAGCACAGATACGCAGTATTTT. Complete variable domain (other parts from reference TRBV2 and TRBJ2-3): EPEVTQTPSHQVTQMGQEVILRCVPISNHLYFYWYRQILGQKVEFLVSFYNNEISEKSEIFDDQFSVERPDGSNFTLKIRSTKLEDSAMYFCASSDRPSTDTQYFGPGTRLTVL.